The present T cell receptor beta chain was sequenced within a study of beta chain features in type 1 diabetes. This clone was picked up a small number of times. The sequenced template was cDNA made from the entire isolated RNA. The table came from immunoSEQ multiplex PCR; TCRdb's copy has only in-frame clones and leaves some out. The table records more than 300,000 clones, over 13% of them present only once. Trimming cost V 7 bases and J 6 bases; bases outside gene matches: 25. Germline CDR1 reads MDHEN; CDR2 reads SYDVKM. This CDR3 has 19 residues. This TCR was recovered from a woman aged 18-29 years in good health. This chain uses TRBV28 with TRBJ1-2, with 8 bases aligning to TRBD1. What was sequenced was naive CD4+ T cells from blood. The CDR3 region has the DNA TGTGCCAGCAACGGAAATCTTGGGAACCCGGGGACAGGTGTCAATGGCTACACCTTC. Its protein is CASNGNLGNPGTGVNGYTF.